The rows below give T cell receptor beta chains drawn from one sample of a study of T cells expressing NK-cell markers. Each CDR3 protein gets one entry in TCRdb, which reprocessed the 5' RACE reads and gives no DNA. The sample shows some 460,000 distinct CDR3 sequences, and over 1.3% sits with its ten largest clones. The sequenced material came from blood T cells: a sorted CD56 or NKG2C T cell subset, CD4+ or CD8+ T cells, or bulk PBMC T cells (not recorded which). The receptors shown here come from a woman in her fifties or sixties in good health. The CDR3 runs from the conserved cysteine through the conserved F or W.

TRBJ2-3 | TRBV11-2 | CASSFTPVPDTQYF
TRBJ2-3 | TRBV6-2/TRBV6-3 | CASGRRDTQYF
TRBJ1-2 | TRBV4-2 | CASSQDSSRGDYGYTF
TRBJ2-1 | TRBV20-1 | CSARDGTSGNEQFF
TRBJ2-7 | TRBV5-1 | CASRVDSRDADEQYF
TRBJ2-2 | TRBV5-1 | CASSVGTSDTGELFF
TRBJ2-5 | TRBV20-1 | CSASSLLGETQYF
TRBJ2-1 | TRBV5-1 | CASSLTGQGRYEQFF
TRBJ2-2 | TRBV18 | CASSPKQQGSPNTGELFF
TRBJ2-3 | TRBV24-1 | CATSDRQGFTDTQYF
TRBJ2-7 | TRBV6-5 | CASKRAGGPGEQYF
TRBJ2-3 | TRBV20-1 | CSAETSGADTQYF
TRBJ1-1 | TRBV3-1 | CASSPPLMNTEAFF
TRBJ2-1 | TRBV7-9 | CASSPRLAQPRNEQFF
TRBJ1-1 | TRBV3-1 | CASSQGGIGHRTEAFF
TRBJ2-1 | TRBV5-5 | CASTQIGARGVRNEQFF
TRBJ2-6 | TRBV4-1 | CASSGALRSGANVLTF
TRBJ2-5 | TRBV5-1 | CASSQGPGETQYF
TRBJ1-4 | TRBV7-9 | CASSLARTGGEKLFF
TRBJ2-1 | TRBV12-3/TRBV12-4 | CASSLASAVNNEQFF
TRBJ2-3 | TRBV12-3/TRBV12-4 | CASSWGQGMTDTQYF
TRBJ2-5 | TRBV28 | CASSWGVKETQYF
TRBJ2-4 | TRBV12-3/TRBV12-4 | CASSLRKNIQYF
TRBJ2-5 | TRBV24-1 | CATSDLSGGRQETQYF
TRBJ2-3 | TRBV4-1 | CASSQEGVPSTDTQYF
TRBJ2-1 | TRBV5-1 | CASSNYRVGINEQFF
TRBJ1-2 | TRBV7-3 | CASSPRGTGTYGYTF
TRBJ2-1 | TRBV20-1 | CSAVRTANNEQFF
TRBJ2-2 | TRBV3-1 | CASSQDLPGSHTGELFF
TRBJ2-2 | TRBV5-1 | CASSFGVSRNTGELFF
TRBJ2-1 | TRBV20-1 | CSYGRGGSNEQFF
TRBJ2-2 | TRBV29-1 | CSVLGSGAGELFF
TRBJ2-1 | TRBV7-9 | CASSGLAGGPILDWQFF
TRBJ2-1 | TRBV25-1 | CATSREAGEQFF
TRBJ1-1 | TRBV15 | CATSRGPNTEAFF
TRBJ2-3 | TRBV9 | CASSVGTRHRSSTDTQYF
TRBJ2-7 | TRBV12-3/TRBV12-4 | CASSPTSGGAQYF
TRBJ2-4 | TRBV6-5 | CASSSPNREDIQYF
TRBJ2-3 | TRBV18 | CASSLQGALTDTQYF
TRBJ2-1 | TRBV20-1 | CSGRAPSGRRDEQFF
TRBJ2-1 | TRBV7-8 | CASSLGRRRQFF
TRBJ2-1 | TRBV12-3/TRBV12-4 | CASSRPSSPSYNEQFF
TRBJ1-5 | TRBV6-5 | CASRLRWDRGDQPQHF
TRBJ2-5 | TRBV5-1 | CASSLEGGEGETQYF
TRBJ2-1 | TRBV28 | CACCGRGYNEQFF
TRBJ2-1 | TRBV7-3 | CASSLTWGPTPDEQFF
TRBJ2-3 | TRBV14 | CASSAGITTDTQYF
TRBJ2-3 | TRBV10-3 | CAISRVSETDTQYF
TRBJ2-1 | TRBV4-2 | CASSQEIVVSNEQFF
TRBJ1-2 | TRBV5-8 | CASSRGVQGLSEGYTF
TRBJ2-1 | TRBV5-1 | CASSLLQVSYNEQFF
TRBJ2-1 | TRBV29-1 | CSVERGGQPVFF
TRBJ2-1 | TRBV3-1 | CASSQDSGSGRYLFF